The following is a T cell receptor (beta chain) sequence with its context. Its specificity is unknown. The source of the sample is a study of cytomegalovirus exposure and HLA in healthy donors. Notes on the study in general: Most TCR sequences were rare, but some public TCRs occurred in many donors. The study designated some 180 TCR beta chains cytomegalovirus-associated.

TCRdb's copy holds only in-frame clones and misses some; the assay was immunoSEQ multiplex PCR. The repertoire holds 130,000 or so clones, with under 90% as singletons. While the first cohort had 700 or so subjects, the donors belonged to the separate validation cohort of roughly 130 subjects. The CDR3 contains 16 residues. V trimming: 4 bases; J trimming: 6 bases; junction bases outside the gene matches: 9. The germline V gene encodes CDR1 SGHVS and CDR2 FQNEAQ. The chain uses TRBV7-8 and TRBJ2-2; TRBD1 matches at 9 bases. Sequencing was performed on PBMCs. This receptor was identified in a man aged 25-45 years in good health and CMV-seronegative. CDR3 coding DNA: TGTGCCAGCAGCTCCCGGGACAGGGTTGTTTCCGGGGAGCTGTTTTTT. This translates into CASSSRDRVVSGELFF.